A single sample gave rise to the 2 T cell receptor beta chains below, sequenced in a study of identical twins. Each CDR3 protein gets one entry after TCRdb re-called the 5' RACE reads with MiXCR. The data hold some 730,000 distinct CDR3 sequences, with 15% to 20% observed a single time. The same sample was also used in a study of T cells expressing NK-cell markers.

Sequenced input: PBMCs. Every receptor here comes from a woman between 18 and 29 years old in good health.

This chain connects TRBV5-1 to TRBJ1-1; D ambiguous. This CDR3 is built from 12 residues. Trimming removed 5 bases from V and 6 bases from J, with 11 bases in between. CDR1 is SGHRS, CDR2 YFSETQ, per germline. The CDR3 sequence: CASRSLSAEAFF. The CDR3, as DNA: TGCGCCAGCAGGTCCCTAAGCGCTGAAGCTTTCTTT.

This sequence joins TRBV13 and TRBJ2-7; D could derive from TRBD1 or TRBD2 (5 bases each). With 0 bases removed from V and 7 bases from J, the gap between germline ends came to 13 bases. This CDR3 spans 14 amino acids. Germline lookup yields CDR1 PRHDT and CDR2 FYEKMQ (reference sequence). The CDR3 region is CASSLGGFREEQYF. DNA of the CDR3: TGTGCCAGCAGCTTAGGCGGATTCAGGGAGGAGCAGTACTTC.